This T cell receptor beta chain originates from a study of CD4+ T cells in melanoma. General observations from the study: CD8+ T cell, macrophage and B cell function reportedly correlated with neoantigen-specific CD4+ T cells. Diverse differentiation states were reported for melanoma neoantigen-specific CD4+ T cells.

Here immunoSEQ multiplex PCR was the method, and the copy in TCRdb shows in-frame clones only, minus some. Of around 100,000 clones listed, approximately 90% are singletons. Turning to this clone: Antigen unknown.

The length of the CDR3 is 14 residues. Specimen: peripheral blood. This TCR came from a human donor with melanoma. V and J are TRBV12-1 and TRBJ2-7; TRBD2, the table's D call, was not compared with the DNA. TRBV12-1 is a listed pseudogene. The CDR3 DNA reads TGTGCCAGCCGGCACGGGATCTTCTCCTACGAGCAGTACTTC. Translated: CASRHGIFSYEQYF.